The rows below give T cell receptor beta chains drawn from one sample of a study of cytomegalovirus exposure and HLA in healthy donors. Generated by immunoSEQ multiplex PCR, the TCRdb table keeps only in-frame clones and is missing some. The sample table sets out around 50,000 clones. Sequencing was done on a sample of PBMCs. The receptor set was obtained from a woman aged 25 to 39 in good health and CMV-seropositive. The CDR3 runs from the conserved cysteine through the conserved F or W. D genes are given only for firm matches.

>NA|15|TRBJ1-1|TRBV10-3
TGTGCCATCAGTGAGTCGACTGAAGGTCATAAAAAAGCTTTCTTT
CAISESTEGHKKAFF
>NA|14|TRBJ1-1|TRBV19
TGTGCCAGTAGTATGCAGACATCGAACACTGAAGCTTTCTTT
CASSMQTSNTEAFF
>NA|15|TRBJ2-7|TRBV6-1
TGTGCCAGCAGTGGTCAGGGGCTACTTTCCTACGAGCAGTACTTC
CASSGQGLLSYEQYF
>NA|14|TRBJ2-2|TRBV18
TGTGCCAGCTCAGCAGGGGTCAACACCGGGGAGCTGTTTTTT
CASSAGVNTGELFF
>NA|13|TRBJ1-2|TRBV30
TGTGCCTGGAGCGGAGGGTCTAGGTATGGCTACACCTTC
CAWSGGSRYGYTF
>TRBD1|14|TRBJ1-5|TRBV27
TGTGCCAGCAGTCCAGGGACAGGGGGACAGCCCCAGCATTTT
CASSPGTGGQPQHF
>NA|12|TRBJ2-3|TRBV30
TGTGCCTGGGGAGGTGAGACAGATACGCAGTATTTT
CAWGGETDTQYF
>TRBD2|15|TRBJ2-1|TRBV18
TGTGCCAGCTCACCACTAGCGGGAGCGGTGGATGAGCAGTTCTTC
CASSPLAGAVDEQFF
>NA|14|TRBJ1-4|TRBV6-5
TGTGCCAGCAGTGGGGCAGCAACTAATGAAAAACTGTTTTTT
CASSGAATNEKLFF
>NA|13|TRBJ1-2|TRBV6-5
TGTGCCAGCAGTTACTCGGCAGTCTATGGCTACACCTTC
CASSYSAVYGYTF